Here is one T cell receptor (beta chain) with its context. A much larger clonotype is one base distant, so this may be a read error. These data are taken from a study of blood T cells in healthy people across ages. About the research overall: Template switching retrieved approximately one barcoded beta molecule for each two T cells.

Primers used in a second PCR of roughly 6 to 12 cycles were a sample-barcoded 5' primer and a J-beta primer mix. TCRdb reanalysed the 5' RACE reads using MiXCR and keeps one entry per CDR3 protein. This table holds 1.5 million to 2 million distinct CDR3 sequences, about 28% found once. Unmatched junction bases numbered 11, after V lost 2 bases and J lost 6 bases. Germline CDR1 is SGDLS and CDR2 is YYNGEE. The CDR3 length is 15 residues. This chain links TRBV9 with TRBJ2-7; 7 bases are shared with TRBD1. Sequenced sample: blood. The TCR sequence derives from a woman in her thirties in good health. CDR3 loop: CASSVSKQGRGEQYF. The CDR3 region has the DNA TGTGCCAGCAGCGTCTCAAAACAGGGGAGAGGCGAGCAGTACTTC.